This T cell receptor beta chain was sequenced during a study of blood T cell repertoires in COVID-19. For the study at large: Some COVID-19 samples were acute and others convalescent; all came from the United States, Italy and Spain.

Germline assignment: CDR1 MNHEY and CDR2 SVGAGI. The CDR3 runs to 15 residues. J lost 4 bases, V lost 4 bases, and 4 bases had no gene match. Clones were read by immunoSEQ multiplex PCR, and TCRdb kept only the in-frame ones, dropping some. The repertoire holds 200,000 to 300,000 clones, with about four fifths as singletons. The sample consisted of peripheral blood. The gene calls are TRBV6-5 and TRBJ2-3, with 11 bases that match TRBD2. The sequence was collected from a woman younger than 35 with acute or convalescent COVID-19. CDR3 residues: CASSWSSGRSDTQYF. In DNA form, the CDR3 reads TGTGCCAGCAGTTGGTCTAGCGGGAGGTCAGATACGCAGTATTTT.